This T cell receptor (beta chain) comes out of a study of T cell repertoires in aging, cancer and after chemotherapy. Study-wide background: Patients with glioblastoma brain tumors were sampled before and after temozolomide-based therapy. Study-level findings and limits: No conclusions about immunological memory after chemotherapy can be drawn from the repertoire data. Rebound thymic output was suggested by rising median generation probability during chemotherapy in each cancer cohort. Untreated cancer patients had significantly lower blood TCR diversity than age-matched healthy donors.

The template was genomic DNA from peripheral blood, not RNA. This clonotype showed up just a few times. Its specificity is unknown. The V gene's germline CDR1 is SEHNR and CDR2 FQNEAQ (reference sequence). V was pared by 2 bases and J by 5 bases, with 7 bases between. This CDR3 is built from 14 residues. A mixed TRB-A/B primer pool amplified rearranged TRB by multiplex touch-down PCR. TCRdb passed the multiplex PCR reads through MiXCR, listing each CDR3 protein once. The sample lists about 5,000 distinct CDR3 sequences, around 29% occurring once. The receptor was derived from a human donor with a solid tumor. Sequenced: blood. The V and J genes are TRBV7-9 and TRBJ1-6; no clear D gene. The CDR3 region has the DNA TGTGCCAGCAGCTTAAGTCAGGATAATTCACCCCTCCACTTT. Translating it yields CASSLSQDNSPLHF.